This T cell receptor (beta chain) is from a study of T cells in Graves' hyperthyroidism and ophthalmopathy (dated by TCRdb to about 2019). Background for the entire study: To identify TCR V-J signatures that set the groups apart, the researchers used a discovery cohort of about a hundred patients, made up of some 41 with Graves' ophthalmopathy and about 60 with stable Graves' hyperthyroidism. Prospective prediction of ophthalmopathy was tested in an independent validation cohort consisting of some 19 hyperthyroidism patients and about 17 patients who later progressed to ophthalmopathy. The roughly 100 discovery patients were randomly divided into training and test sets at a 7:3 ratio. The study also compared thyroid tissue and blood T-cell repertoires from 6 or 7 Graves' hyperthyroidism patients. After blood sampling, hyperthyroidism patients were treated with methimazole at a starting dose of 30 mg daily, and ophthalmopathy patients were treated with high-dose intravenous methylprednisolone. According to the paper, TCR Vbeta CDR3 sequencing was carried out on roughly 130 peripheral blood samples, which came from over 40 ophthalmopathy, 75 or so hyperthyroidism and about 17 progressor patients. What the study reported, not specific to this receptor: In validation, the model predicted progression to ophthalmopathy a median of approximately 6.3 months before onset, with 70% to 71% sensitivity and more than 72% specificity. Most expanded thyroid clonotypes (frequency above 0.001) were also detected in blood, suggesting blood repertoires may reflect thyroid immune responses. No statistical method was used to set the sample size in advance, and investigators knew the group allocation. A model built on a 13 V-J signature distinguished ophthalmopathy from stable hyperthyroidism, reaching 85% to 90% sensitivity and about 81% specificity in cross-validation and 80%/75% in testing.

Stable Graves' hyperthyroidism was defined as no progression to ophthalmopathy during 18 months of follow-up. The hyperthyroidism patients were between 18 and 65 years old and newly diagnosed, with a disease duration of less than 2 months. Any patient with an uncontrolled infection, another autoimmune disease, pregnancy or lactation was excluded. Diagnoses were established on the basis of clinical symptoms, serum thyroxine and TRAb, thyroid ultrasound, and orbital computed tomography. Total RNA was extracted using Trizol reagent, and RNA quality was assessed on an Agilent 2100 Bioanalyzer. Spanning cysteine to phenylalanine, the CDR3 consists of 12 amino acids. Solely the CDR3 DNA is kept, with 36 bases framed from the first base. Trimming at the junction amounts to 6 bases on V and 6 bases on J, and the germline ends lie 11 bases apart. Looking up the germline V gene yields CDR1 MNHNS and CDR2 SASEGT.

Details on this clonotype: The specificity of this receptor is unknown. Base qualities are not at hand, and no much larger clone is one base apart.

Amplification of TCR beta CDR3 regions was carried out from RNA transcripts. The TCR CDR3 was subjected to a first round of RT-PCR using the HTBI primer set and the Qiagen OneStep RT-PCR kit. A second multiplex PCR round built the libraries, followed by size selection and purification. The libraries were sequenced on an Illumina HiSeq2000 using paired-end 100 bp reads. As for the original processing: SOAPnuke was used to process the raw data, removing reads that contained adapters or uncalled bases, had a mean Phred below 15, or lacked an exact match to the constant primer or identifier. High-quality paired reads were merged using COPE v1.2.5, and each unique nucleotide sequence was defined as a clonotype. Clonotypes were aligned to IMGT TRBV, TRBD and TRBJ reference segments using MiTCR v1.1. Only V-J combinations with frequency above 0.0001, covering 99% to 99.2% of repertoires, were analysed. A TCS score was defined as the ratio of F50 (clonal expansion) to E x V (chaos), with BLOSUM62-based TCRdist applied between CDR3 peptides within each V-J. Welch's t-statistics and random forest reduced some 510 V-J features to some 14, which were used in a naive Bayes classifier (R e1071). The raw public reads went through TCRdb reprocessing: fastp at Q25, MiXCR clone calling, in-frame beta chains kept. Each CDR3 protein appears once, grouped with its most common genes and DNA. The V and J calls were determined by TCRdb, not by the authors. The sample data list approximately 560,000 distinct CDR3 sequences, and about 45% of these were observed just once. The top ten hold 6.5% to 9% of the sample.

This TCR was recovered from a young woman with Graves' hyperthyroidism. Donor details come from another sample of the same person, matched by shared clones. This receptor chain uses TRBV6-1 and TRBJ1-1; the D gene assignment is ambiguous. The sequenced sample was peripheral blood or thyroid tissue (not recorded which). CDR3 region: CASSPPRAEAFF. Here is the DNA: TGTGCCAGCAGCCCCCCTAGGGCTGAAGCTTTCTTT.